Listed below are T cell receptor beta chains from one sample, sequenced in a study of tumor-infiltrating lymphocytes in localized non-small cell lung cancer. TCRdb's copy holds only in-frame clones and misses some; the assay was immunoSEQ multiplex PCR. The sample lists 11,000 or so clones, 80% to 90% occurring once. The sequencing input was uninvolved lung tissue not adjacent to the tumor. Receptors were obtained from a human donor with non-small cell lung cancer. The CDR3 runs from the conserved cysteine through the conserved F or W. The order of the fields is clone size, CDR3 length, D gene, V gene, J gene, CDR3 protein, CDR3 DNA. A D gene is named only where the DNA matches it firmly. Clone size appears in some rows only: once, few, many, or a class for an expanded clone.

clone size: medium-sized
CDR3 length: 13
D gene: NA
V gene: TRBV29-1
J gene: TRBJ1-1
CDR3 protein: CSVQTGTGTEAFF
CDR3 DNA: TGCAGCGTCCAAACAGGGACCGGAACTGAAGCTTTCTTT

clone size: NA
CDR3 length: 13
D gene: NA
V gene: TRBV6-5
J gene: TRBJ1-1
CDR3 protein: CASTNLENTEAFF
CDR3 DNA: TGTGCCAGCACCAACCTGGAAAACACTGAAGCTTTCTTT

clone size: NA
CDR3 length: 17
D gene: TRBD2
V gene: TRBV4-1
J gene: TRBJ2-5
CDR3 protein: CASSQDLSGLPPKTQYF
CDR3 DNA: TGCGCCAGCAGCCAAGATCTATCGGGACTACCCCCGAAGACCCAGTACTTC

clone size: few
CDR3 length: 15
D gene: TRBD1
V gene: TRBV7-2
J gene: TRBJ1-5
CDR3 protein: CASSFDRGGNQPQHF
CDR3 DNA: TGTGCCAGCAGCTTCGACAGGGGAGGCAATCAGCCCCAGCATTTT

clone size: NA
CDR3 length: 12
D gene: NA
V gene: TRBV5-1
J gene: TRBJ2-7
CDR3 protein: CASSSSRGEQYF
CDR3 DNA: TGCGCCAGCAGCTCTAGTAGGGGGGAGCAGTACTTC

clone size: NA
CDR3 length: 16
D gene: TRBD1
V gene: TRBV12-5
J gene: TRBJ2-7
CDR3 protein: CASGLTSGTGVHEQYF
CDR3 DNA: TGTGCTAGTGGTTTGACCTCCGGGACAGGGGTGCACGAGCAGTACTTC

clone size: NA
CDR3 length: 11
D gene: NA
V gene: TRBV29-1
J gene: TRBJ1-1
CDR3 protein: CSVGGGPEAFF
CDR3 DNA: TGCAGCGTTGGGGGGGGGCCTGAAGCTTTCTTT

clone size: NA
CDR3 length: 14
D gene: NA
V gene: TRBV11-1
J gene: TRBJ1-2
CDR3 protein: CASSFTRGGYGYTF
CDR3 DNA: TGTGCCAGCAGCTTTACCAGGGGAGGCTATGGCTACACCTTC

clone size: NA
CDR3 length: 15
D gene: TRBD2
V gene: TRBV29-1
J gene: TRBJ2-1
CDR3 protein: CSVGLGRGGYNEQFF
CDR3 DNA: TGCAGCGTTGGATTGGGGCGGGGGGGCTACAATGAGCAGTTCTTC

clone size: NA
CDR3 length: 18
D gene: TRBD2
V gene: TRBV7-9
J gene: TRBJ2-2
CDR3 protein: CASSPLATGGSFFGELFF
CDR3 DNA: TGTGCCAGCAGCCCTTTGGCTACCGGGGGGTCTTTCTTCGGAGAGCTGTTTTTT

clone size: NA
CDR3 length: 17
D gene: TRBD2
V gene: TRBV14
J gene: TRBJ2-1
CDR3 protein: CASSQGRLAGAQGEQFF
CDR3 DNA: TGTGCCAGCAGCCAAGGCAGACTAGCGGGGGCGCAAGGTGAGCAGTTCTTC

clone size: few
CDR3 length: 14
D gene: NA
V gene: TRBV7-6
J gene: TRBJ2-3
CDR3 protein: CASRRRRGSDTQYF
CDR3 DNA: TGTGCCAGCAGGCGTCGCAGGGGTAGTGATACGCAGTATTTT

clone size: NA
CDR3 length: 13
D gene: NA
V gene: TRBV30
J gene: TRBJ1-2
CDR3 protein: CAWSLVANYGYTF
CDR3 DNA: TGTGCCTGGAGTTTGGTAGCTAACTATGGCTACACCTTC

clone size: NA
CDR3 length: 18
D gene: NA
V gene: TRBV11-2
J gene: TRBJ2-1
CDR3 protein: CASSLLVLMATQSNEQFF
CDR3 DNA: TGTGCCAGCAGCTTATTGGTGCTGATGGCTACCCAAAGTAATGAGCAGTTCTTC

clone size: NA
CDR3 length: 10
D gene: NA
V gene: TRBV11-2
J gene: TRBJ1-2
CDR3 protein: CASNNVEPHF
CDR3 DNA: TGTGCCAGCAATAATGTGGAACCCCACTTC

clone size: NA
CDR3 length: 13
D gene: NA
V gene: TRBV6-5
J gene: TRBJ1-1
CDR3 protein: CASLKQANTEAFF
CDR3 DNA: TGTGCCAGCCTCAAACAGGCGAACACTGAAGCTTTCTTT

clone size: NA
CDR3 length: 15
D gene: NA
V gene: TRBV7-2
J gene: TRBJ1-1
CDR3 protein: CASSFSGGAGTEAFF
CDR3 DNA: TGTGCCAGCAGCTTTTCGGGGGGCGCGGGCACTGAAGCTTTCTTT

clone size: NA
CDR3 length: 16
D gene: NA
V gene: TRBV2
J gene: TRBJ2-5
CDR3 protein: CASSPFGGLGQETQYF
CDR3 DNA: TGTGCCAGTTCTCCCTTTGGGGGTTTGGGCCAAGAGACCCAGTACTTC

clone size: NA
CDR3 length: 16
D gene: TRBD1
V gene: TRBV5-5
J gene: TRBJ1-2
CDR3 protein: CASSLSGQGANYGYTF
CDR3 DNA: TGTGCCAGCAGCTTGAGTGGACAGGGAGCTAACTATGGCTACACCTTC

clone size: NA
CDR3 length: 13
D gene: NA
V gene: TRBV7-9
J gene: TRBJ2-2
CDR3 protein: CASSSLNTGELFF
CDR3 DNA: TGTGCCAGCAGCTCGCTGAACACCGGGGAGCTGTTTTTT

clone size: NA
CDR3 length: 16
D gene: NA
V gene: TRBV7-9
J gene: TRBJ1-6
CDR3 protein: CASSLSSLSYNSPLHF
CDR3 DNA: TGTGCCAGCAGCTTGTCTTCCCTCTCCTATAATTCACCCCTCCACTTT

clone size: few
CDR3 length: 14
D gene: NA
V gene: TRBV6-1
J gene: TRBJ1-5
CDR3 protein: CASSADRSNQPQHF
CDR3 DNA: TGTGCCAGCAGTGCTGACAGGAGCAATCAGCCCCAGCATTTT

clone size: NA
CDR3 length: 15
D gene: NA
V gene: TRBV5-6
J gene: TRBJ2-7
CDR3 protein: CASSPGLPSSYEQYF
CDR3 DNA: TGTGCCAGCAGCCCAGGACTCCCGAGCTCCTACGAGCAGTACTTC

clone size: medium-sized
CDR3 length: 15
D gene: TRBD1
V gene: TRBV7-3
J gene: TRBJ1-2
CDR3 protein: CASSLGGGGPYGYTF
CDR3 DNA: TGTGCCAGCAGCCTGGGAGGGGGCGGACCCTATGGCTACACCTTC

clone size: once
CDR3 length: 13
D gene: NA
V gene: TRBV29-1
J gene: TRBJ2-1
CDR3 protein: CSDRGSRYNEQFF
CDR3 DNA: TGCAGCGACCGGGGCAGCCGCTACAATGAGCAGTTCTTC

clone size: medium-sized
CDR3 length: 12
D gene: NA
V gene: TRBV13
J gene: TRBJ2-1
CDR3 protein: CASSLTGTEQFF
CDR3 DNA: TGTGCCAGCAGCTTGACCGGGACAGAGCAGTTCTTC

clone size: NA
CDR3 length: 14
D gene: NA
V gene: TRBV5-1
J gene: TRBJ2-3
CDR3 protein: CASTPPVYTDTQYF
CDR3 DNA: TGCGCCAGCACTCCCCCGGTTTACACAGATACGCAGTATTTT

clone size: NA
CDR3 length: 14
D gene: NA
V gene: TRBV27
J gene: TRBJ2-7
CDR3 protein: CASSRGRSGYEQYF
CDR3 DNA: TGTGCCAGCAGCCGCGGACGGTCTGGGTACGAGCAGTACTTC

clone size: NA
CDR3 length: 16
D gene: NA
V gene: TRBV7-9
J gene: TRBJ1-4
CDR3 protein: CASSPRPGGSNEKLFF
CDR3 DNA: TGTGCCAGCAGCCCCCGTCCCGGGGGCTCTAATGAAAAACTGTTTTTT

clone size: NA
CDR3 length: 13
D gene: NA
V gene: TRBV27
J gene: TRBJ1-1
CDR3 protein: CASSFRENTEAFF
CDR3 DNA: TGTGCCAGCAGTTTTCGGGAGAACACTGAAGCTTTCTTT

clone size: few
CDR3 length: 14
D gene: TRBD1
V gene: TRBV6-5
J gene: TRBJ2-1
CDR3 protein: CASRRDRAANEQFF
CDR3 DNA: TGTGCCAGCAGAAGGGACAGGGCGGCCAATGAGCAGTTCTTC

clone size: NA
CDR3 length: 16
D gene: TRBD1
V gene: TRBV6-1
J gene: TRBJ1-5
CDR3 protein: CASSERDRGQNQPQHF
CDR3 DNA: TGTGCCAGCAGTGAACGGGACAGGGGGCAAAATCAGCCCCAGCATTTT

clone size: NA
CDR3 length: 12
D gene: NA
V gene: TRBV10-3
J gene: TRBJ1-3
CDR3 protein: CAIRDGGNTIYF
CDR3 DNA: TGTGCCATCAGGGACGGTGGTAACACCATATATTTT

clone size: NA
CDR3 length: 17
D gene: TRBD2
V gene: TRBV5-8
J gene: TRBJ2-2
CDR3 protein: CASSPGLAGGITGELFF
CDR3 DNA: TGTGCCAGCAGCCCCGGTTTAGCGGGGGGTATCACCGGGGAGCTGTTTTTT

clone size: NA
CDR3 length: 18
D gene: TRBD2
V gene: TRBV5-1
J gene: TRBJ2-1
CDR3 protein: CASSSGTSGASSYNEQFF
CDR3 DNA: TGCGCCAGCAGCTCCGGGACTAGCGGGGCGAGCTCCTACAATGAGCAGTTCTTC

clone size: NA
CDR3 length: 13
D gene: NA
V gene: TRBV11-1
J gene: TRBJ2-3
CDR3 protein: CASSLKESNTQYF
CDR3 DNA: TGTGCCAGCAGCTTAAAGGAGAGCAATACGCAGTATTTT

clone size: NA
CDR3 length: 16
D gene: TRBD1
V gene: TRBV7-8
J gene: TRBJ2-5
CDR3 protein: CASSLNPGTGSETQYF
CDR3 DNA: TGTGCCAGCAGCCTAAATCCCGGGACAGGGAGTGAGACCCAGTACTTC

clone size: NA
CDR3 length: 14
D gene: NA
V gene: TRBV7-2
J gene: TRBJ2-1
CDR3 protein: CASSPRTEYNEQFF
CDR3 DNA: TGTGCCAGCAGCCCTCGGACAGAATACAATGAGCAGTTCTTC

clone size: few
CDR3 length: 15
D gene: TRBD1
V gene: TRBV2
J gene: TRBJ1-5
CDR3 protein: CASSSQGNSNQPQHF
CDR3 DNA: TGTGCCAGCAGCTCACAGGGGAATAGCAATCAGCCCCAGCATTTT

clone size: few
CDR3 length: 19
D gene: TRBD2
V gene: TRBV18
J gene: TRBJ2-3
CDR3 protein: CASSPLTSTGGARTDTQYF
CDR3 DNA: TGTGCCAGCTCACCGCTTACCTCCACCGGGGGGGCGCGGACAGATACGCAGTATTTT

clone size: NA
CDR3 length: 14
D gene: TRBD1
V gene: TRBV11-2
J gene: TRBJ2-7
CDR3 protein: CASSLGTGVYEQYF
CDR3 DNA: TGTGCCAGCAGCTTAGGGACAGGGGTGTACGAGCAGTACTTC

clone size: NA
CDR3 length: 18
D gene: TRBD2
V gene: TRBV5-1
J gene: TRBJ2-1
CDR3 protein: CASSLGTSGASSYNEQFF
CDR3 DNA: TGCGCCAGCAGCTTGGGGACTAGCGGGGCGAGCTCCTACAATGAGCAGTTCTTC

clone size: NA
CDR3 length: 13
D gene: NA
V gene: TRBV4-1
J gene: TRBJ1-2
CDR3 protein: CASSQGFNYGYTF
CDR3 DNA: TGCGCCAGCAGCCAAGGGTTTAACTATGGCTACACCTTC

clone size: NA
CDR3 length: 13
D gene: NA
V gene: TRBV19
J gene: TRBJ1-2
CDR3 protein: CASSPERIYGYTF
CDR3 DNA: TGTGCCAGTAGCCCCGAGCGGATCTATGGCTACACCTTC